One T cell receptor beta chain is described in this entry. This clonotype has a handful of counts. Which antigen it targets is not known. Per-nucleotide qualities are absent, and no much larger clonotype sits a single base away. All donors were healthy Caucasians. Three pairs of female monozygotic twins, all aged roughly 18 to 29 years, were included in the twin cohort. RNA for TCR libraries was isolated from peripheral blood mononuclear cells. The germline ends are 16 bases apart after V is trimmed by 3 bases and J by 4 bases. The CDR3 contains 16 residues, cysteine and phenylalanine counted. The sequence is cut down to CDR3 DNA, 48 bases in frame from base 1. The germline V gene encodes CDR1 SGHRS and CDR2 YFSETQ. The receptor library was made with 5' RACE. Sequencer: Illumina HiSeq 2000. Template switching added a universal primer binding site, and the final cDNA carried a unique molecular identifier that allowed TCR cDNA molecules to be counted accurately. Specific primers in the conserved constant-segment region were used to synthesize first-strand cDNA for the TCR alpha and beta chains. Each cDNA library was double barcoded, with a SMART-Mk sample barcode plus Illumina barcodes, to control for contamination. Two successive PCR steps introduced TruSeq adapter sequences along with Illumina sample barcodes. The Illumina HiSeq platform was used with custom primers to sequence TCR alpha and beta cDNA libraries. In the original analysis: MiGEC processed the raw reads to extract unique molecular identifiers, while MiXCR was used to determine the CDR3 positions. For each individual, recombination models were inferred using an EM algorithm with the repgenHMM and IGoR tools. The analysis of shared clonotypes was done with the tcR package in R, with sharing normalized by the product of cloneset sizes. Out-of-frame nonproductive sequences were analyzed to study raw recombination free of thymic and clonal selection effects. The public reads were quality trimmed at Q25 with fastp and then assembled into clones with MiXCR by TCRdb, keeping productive beta chains. Identical CDR3 proteins give one entry, which carries the most common genes and DNA. Clone size and V and J calls follow TCRdb, not the original study. The sample table contains roughly 570,000 distinct CDR3 sequences; only one count was recorded for 9.6% of them. The ten largest clones capture 2.5% to 3% of the sample.

These data belong to a study of identical twins (dated by TCRdb to 2016 to 2017). Regarding the complete study: To test whether fetal clonotypes persist, the study used deep sequencing on TCR alpha and beta repertoires from monozygotic twins, unrelated adults of various ages, and cord blood. Replicate twin experiments were performed at different times using different library preparation protocols to rule out contamination.

Points the paper makes about the study in general: In monozygotic twins, out-of-frame TCR alpha sharing was systematically underestimated by recombination models, although the models agreed with sharing between unrelated individuals. Zero-insertion analyses could be partly confounded by invariant T cells such as MAIT and iNKT, although diverse VJ usage argued against such confounding for most clonotypes. Fewer insertions were carried by abundant cord blood beta clonotypes, a similar but weaker trend appeared in young adult naive repertoires, and no such trend appeared in memory repertoires. Because the same donors could not be followed over many years, the conclusions depended on cross-sectional statistical analysis. A weaker excess of twin sharing was found in beta out-of-frame sequences because the signal-to-noise ratio was lowered by fewer shared sequences. Compared with coincidental sharing between unrelated individuals, out-of-frame TCR alpha sequences shared between twins showed an excess of sequences with low generation probability.

The same data also went into a second study, on yellow fever vaccine responses in identical twins. The second paper further reports: The authors reported that the T cell response to vaccination in identical twins appeared partly convergent and partly personalized. In the study, vaccine-responding T cell clones were precisely tracked in identical twins.

The chain is made from TRBV5-1 and TRBJ2-2; the D gene is perhaps TRBD2, from 6 matching bases. The specimen sequenced was PBMCs. This receptor was identified in a woman younger than 35 in good health. The CDR3 reads CASSSRRVEPTGELFF. The base sequence is TGCGCCAGCAGCTCACGGAGGGTTGAACCCACCGGGGAGCTGTTTTTT.